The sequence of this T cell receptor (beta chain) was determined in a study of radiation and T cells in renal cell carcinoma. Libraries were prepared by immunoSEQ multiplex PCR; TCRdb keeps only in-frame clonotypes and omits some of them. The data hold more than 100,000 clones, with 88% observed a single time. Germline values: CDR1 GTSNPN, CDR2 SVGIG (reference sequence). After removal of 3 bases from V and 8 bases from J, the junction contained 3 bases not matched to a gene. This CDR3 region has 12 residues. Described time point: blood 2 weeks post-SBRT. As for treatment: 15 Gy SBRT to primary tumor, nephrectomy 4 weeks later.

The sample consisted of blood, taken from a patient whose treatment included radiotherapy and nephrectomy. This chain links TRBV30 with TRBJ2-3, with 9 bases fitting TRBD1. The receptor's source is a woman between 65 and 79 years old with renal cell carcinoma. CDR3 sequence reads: CAWSAGQGTQYF. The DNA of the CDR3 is TGTGCCTGGAGCGCGGGACAGGGTACGCAGTATTTT.